This TCR beta chain was profiled in a study of blood T cell repertoires in COVID-19. Overall study context: The samples span acute and convalescent COVID-19 from the United States, Italy and Spain.

The CDR3 runs to 15 residues. CDR1 and CDR2 (germline): ENHRY, SYGVKD. With 6 bases clipped from V and 4 bases from J, the junction kept 7 bases outside the gene matches. Produced via immunoSEQ multiplex PCR; TCRdb's table is partial and in-frame only. The sample lists about 64,000 clones; around 73% were seen once. There are a few counts of this clone. The chain couples TRBV10-3 to TRBJ1-1, with 11 bases that match TRBD1. The receptor comes from a man older than 75 with acute or convalescent COVID-19. The sample consisted of peripheral blood. The CDR3 sequence: CAISMDRGPGTEAFF. CDR3 nucleotide sequence: TGTGCCATCAGCATGGACAGGGGGCCGGGCACTGAAGCTTTCTTT.